Sequencing of this T cell receptor beta chain was carried out in a study of T-cell memory formation after mild COVID-19. CDR1 and CDR2 (germline): SSHAT, FNYEAQ (reference sequence). This CDR3 region has 21 residues. This clonotype was counted a few times. Germline and junction disagree at one end, which may indicate a read error. MiXCR, applied by TCRdb to the 5' RACE reads, yields one record per CDR3 protein. The sample has roughly 190,000 distinct CDR3 sequences, around 30% seen once. The chain links TRBV7-7 to TRBJ2-2, with 13 nucleotides matching TRBD2. The specimen was PBMCs or a T cell subset sorted from them (not recorded which). The TCR originated in an adult woman who had mild COVID-19 (a few samples of this study predate the infection). Cell type and time point are not known. In DNA, the CDR3 is TGTGCTAGCAGCTCCTTCCTAGCGGGACTAGCGGGACCCGCGAACACCGGGGAGCTGTTTTTT. Its translation is CASSSFLAGLAGPANTGELFF.